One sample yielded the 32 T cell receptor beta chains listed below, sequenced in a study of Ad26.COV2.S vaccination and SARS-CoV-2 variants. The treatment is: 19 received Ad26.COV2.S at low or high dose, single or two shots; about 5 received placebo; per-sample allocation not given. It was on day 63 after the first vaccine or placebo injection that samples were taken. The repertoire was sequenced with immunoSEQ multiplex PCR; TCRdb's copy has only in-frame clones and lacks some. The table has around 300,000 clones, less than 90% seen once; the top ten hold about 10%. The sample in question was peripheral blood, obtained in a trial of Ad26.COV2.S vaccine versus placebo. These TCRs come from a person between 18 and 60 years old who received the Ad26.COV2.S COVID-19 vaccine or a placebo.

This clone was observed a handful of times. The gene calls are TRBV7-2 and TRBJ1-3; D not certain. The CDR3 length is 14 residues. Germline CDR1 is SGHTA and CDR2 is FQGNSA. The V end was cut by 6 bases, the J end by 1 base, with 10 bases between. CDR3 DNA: TGTGCCAGCAGACCGGCCCTATCTGGAAACACCATATATTTT. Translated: CASRPALSGNTIYF. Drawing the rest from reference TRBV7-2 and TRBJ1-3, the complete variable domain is GAGVSQSPSNKVTEKGKDVELRCDPISGHTALYWYRQSLGQGLEFLIYFQGNSAPDKSGLPSDRFSAERTGGSVSTLTIQRTQQEDSAVYLCASRPALSGNTIYFGEGSWLTVV.

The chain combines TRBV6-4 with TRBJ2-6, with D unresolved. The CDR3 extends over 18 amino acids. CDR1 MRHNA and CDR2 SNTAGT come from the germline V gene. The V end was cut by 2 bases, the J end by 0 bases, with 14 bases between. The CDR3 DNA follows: TGTGCCAGCAGTGACACCCCCACAACAACCTCTGGGGCCAACGTCCTGACTTTC. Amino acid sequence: CASSDTPTTTSGANVLTF.

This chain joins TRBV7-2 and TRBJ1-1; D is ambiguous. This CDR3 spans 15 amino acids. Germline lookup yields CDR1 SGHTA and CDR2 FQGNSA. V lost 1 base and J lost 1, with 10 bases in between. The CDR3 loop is CASSLVRGGNTEAFF. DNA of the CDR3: TGTGCCAGCAGCTTAGTCCGGGGAGGGAACACTGAAGCTTTCTTT.

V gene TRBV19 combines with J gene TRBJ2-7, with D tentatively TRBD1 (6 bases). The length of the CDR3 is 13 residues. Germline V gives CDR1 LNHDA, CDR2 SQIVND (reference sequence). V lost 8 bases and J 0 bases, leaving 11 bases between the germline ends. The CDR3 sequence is CASSRGSSYEQYF. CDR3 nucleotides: TGTGCCAGTTCAAGGGGGAGCTCCTACGAGCAGTACTTC.

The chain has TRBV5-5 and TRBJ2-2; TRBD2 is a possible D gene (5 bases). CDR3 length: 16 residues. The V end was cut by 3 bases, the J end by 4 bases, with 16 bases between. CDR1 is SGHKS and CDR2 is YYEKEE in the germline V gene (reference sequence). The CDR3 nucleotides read TGTGCCAGCAGCTCCCCGCTAATTAGCGCCACCGGGGAGCTGTTTTTT. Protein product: CASSSPLISATGELFF.

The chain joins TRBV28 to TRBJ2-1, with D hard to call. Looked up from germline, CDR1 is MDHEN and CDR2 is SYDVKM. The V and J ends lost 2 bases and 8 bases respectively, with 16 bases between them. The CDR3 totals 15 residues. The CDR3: CASSLTPPATDEQFF. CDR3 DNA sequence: TGTGCCAGCAGTTTAACCCCCCCAGCGACTGATGAGCAGTTCTTC. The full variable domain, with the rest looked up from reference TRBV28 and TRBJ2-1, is DVKVTQSSRYLVKRTGEKVFLECVQDMDHENMFWYRQDPGLGLRLIYFSYDVKMKEKGDIPEGYSVSREKKERFSLILESASTNQTSMYLCASSLTPPATDEQFFGPGTRLTVL.

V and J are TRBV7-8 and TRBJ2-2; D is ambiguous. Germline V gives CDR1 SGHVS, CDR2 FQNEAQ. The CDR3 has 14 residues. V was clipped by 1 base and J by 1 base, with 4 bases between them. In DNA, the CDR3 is TGTGCCAGCAGCTTAGGACAGAACACCGGGGAGCTGTTTTTT. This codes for CASSLGQNTGELFF.

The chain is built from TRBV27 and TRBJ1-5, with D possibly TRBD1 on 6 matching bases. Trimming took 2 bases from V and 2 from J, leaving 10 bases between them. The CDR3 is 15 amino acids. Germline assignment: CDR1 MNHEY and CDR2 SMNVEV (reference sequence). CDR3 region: CASSLEKGGNQPQHF. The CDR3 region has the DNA TGTGCCAGCAGTTTAGAAAAGGGGGGCAATCAGCCCCAGCATTTT.

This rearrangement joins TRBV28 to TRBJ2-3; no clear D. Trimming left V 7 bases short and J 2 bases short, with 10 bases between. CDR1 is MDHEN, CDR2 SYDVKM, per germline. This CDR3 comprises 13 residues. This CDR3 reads CASTRLHTDTQYF. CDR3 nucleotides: TGTGCCAGCACAAGACTCCACACAGATACGCAGTATTTT.

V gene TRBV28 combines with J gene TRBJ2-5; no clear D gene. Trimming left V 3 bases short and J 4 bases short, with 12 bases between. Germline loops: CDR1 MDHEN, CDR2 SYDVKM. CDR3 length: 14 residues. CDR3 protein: CASSFTGVRETQYF. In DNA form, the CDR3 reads TGTGCCAGCAGTTTTACGGGTGTAAGAGAGACCCAGTACTTC.

The CDR3: CASTLSGRAYNEQFF. The DNA of the CDR3 is TGTGCCAGTACCCTTAGCGGGAGGGCCTACAATGAGCAGTTCTTC. The chain is built from TRBV19 and TRBJ2-1, with 11 positions matching TRBD2. Germline V gives CDR1 LNHDA, CDR2 SQIVND (reference sequence). This CDR3 region has 15 residues. V trimming: 7 bases; J trimming: 2 bases; junction bases outside the gene matches: 4.

CDR3 bases: TGTGCCAGCAGCCAAGAGGACAGGGGGAGGAACGGGGAGCTGTTTTTT. Its translation: CASSQEDRGRNGELFF. The genes are TRBV14 and TRBJ2-2, with TRBD1 matching 10 bases. From germline, CDR1 is SGHDN and CDR2 FVKESK. The CDR3 runs to 16 residues. With V trimmed by 0 bases and J by 7 bases, 5 bases remained unmatched.

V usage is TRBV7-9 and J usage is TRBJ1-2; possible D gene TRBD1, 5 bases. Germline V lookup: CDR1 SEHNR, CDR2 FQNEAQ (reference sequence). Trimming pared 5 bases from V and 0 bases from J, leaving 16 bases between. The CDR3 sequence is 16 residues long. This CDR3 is CASSPSGTQANYGYTF. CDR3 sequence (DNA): TGTGCCAGCAGCCCTTCCGGGACTCAAGCTAACTATGGCTACACCTTC.

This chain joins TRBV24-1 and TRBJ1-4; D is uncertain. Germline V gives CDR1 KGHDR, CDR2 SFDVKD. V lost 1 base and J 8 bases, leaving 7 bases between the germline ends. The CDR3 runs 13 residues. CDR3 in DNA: TGTGCCACCAGTGATTTTAGTGGAGAAAAACTGTTTTTT. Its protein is CATSDFSGEKLFF.

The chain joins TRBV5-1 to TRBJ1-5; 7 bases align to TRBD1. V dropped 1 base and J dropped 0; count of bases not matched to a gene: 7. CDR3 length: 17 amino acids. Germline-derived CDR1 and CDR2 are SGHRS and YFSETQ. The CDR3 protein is CASSLLPTGDSNQPQHF. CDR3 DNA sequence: TGCGCCAGCAGCTTGCTCCCCACAGGGGATAGCAATCAGCCCCAGCATTTT. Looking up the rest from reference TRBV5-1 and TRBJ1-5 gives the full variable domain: KAGVTQTPRYLIKTRGQQVTLSCSPISGHRSVSWYQQTPGQGLQFLFEYFSETQRNKGNFPGRFSGRQFSNSRSEMNVSTLELGDSALYLCASSLLPTGDSNQPQHFGDGTRLSIL.

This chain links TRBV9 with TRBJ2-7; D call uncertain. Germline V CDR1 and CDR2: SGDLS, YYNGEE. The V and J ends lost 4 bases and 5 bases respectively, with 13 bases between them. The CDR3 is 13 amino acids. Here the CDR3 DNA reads TGTGCCAGCAGCCTCCGAATTGCTGACGAGCAGTACTTC. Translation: CASSLRIADEQYF.

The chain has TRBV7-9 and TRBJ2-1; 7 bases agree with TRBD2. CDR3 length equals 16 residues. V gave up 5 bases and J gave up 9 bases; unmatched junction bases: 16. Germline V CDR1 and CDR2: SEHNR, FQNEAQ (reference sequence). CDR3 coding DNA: TGTGCCAGCAGCAAGTTCGCTAGCGGCCGAGCCTCTGAGCAGTTCTTC. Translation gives CASSKFASGRASEQFF.

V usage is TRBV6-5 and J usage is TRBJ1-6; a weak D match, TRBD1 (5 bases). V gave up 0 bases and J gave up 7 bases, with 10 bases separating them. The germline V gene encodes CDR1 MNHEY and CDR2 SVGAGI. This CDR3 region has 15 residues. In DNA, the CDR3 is TGTGCCAGCAGTTACTCGGGGGGACCCAATTCACCCCTCCACTTT. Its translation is CASSYSGGPNSPLHF.

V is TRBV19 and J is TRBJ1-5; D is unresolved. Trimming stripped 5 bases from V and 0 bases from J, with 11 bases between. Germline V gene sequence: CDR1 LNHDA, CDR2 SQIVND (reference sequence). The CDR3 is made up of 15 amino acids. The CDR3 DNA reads TGTGCCAGTAGTCCCCCGGTTACTAGCAATCAGCCCCAGCATTTT. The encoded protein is CASSPPVTSNQPQHF.

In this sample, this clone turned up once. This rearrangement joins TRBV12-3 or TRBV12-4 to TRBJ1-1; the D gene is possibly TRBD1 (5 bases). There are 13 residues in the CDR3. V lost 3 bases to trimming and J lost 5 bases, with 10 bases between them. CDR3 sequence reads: CASSFGAYTEAFF. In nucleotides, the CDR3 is TGTGCCAGCAGTTTTGGGGCGTATACTGAAGCTTTCTTT.

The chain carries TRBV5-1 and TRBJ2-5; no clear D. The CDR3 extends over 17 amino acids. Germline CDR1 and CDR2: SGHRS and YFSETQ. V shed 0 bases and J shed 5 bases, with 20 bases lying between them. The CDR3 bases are TGCGCCAGCAGCTTGGTTAATGCCCCCCAAGTGGGTGAGACCCAGTACTTC. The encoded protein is CASSLVNAPQVGETQYF.

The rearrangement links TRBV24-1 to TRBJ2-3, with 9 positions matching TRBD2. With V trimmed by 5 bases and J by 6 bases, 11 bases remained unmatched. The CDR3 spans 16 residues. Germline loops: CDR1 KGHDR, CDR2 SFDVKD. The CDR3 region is CATSGGSGSPPDTQYF. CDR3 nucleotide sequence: TGTGCCACCAGTGGGGGTAGCGGGAGCCCTCCGGATACGCAGTATTTT.

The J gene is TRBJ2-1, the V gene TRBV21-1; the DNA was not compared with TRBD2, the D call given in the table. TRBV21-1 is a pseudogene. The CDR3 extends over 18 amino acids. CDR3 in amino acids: CASSKVGLAGGLGDEQFF. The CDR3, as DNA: TGTGCCAGCAGCAAAGTGGGCCTAGCGGGAGGGCTGGGGGATGAGCAGTTCTTC.

CDR3 sequence: CASSQVEQGPDEKLFF. The CDR3 DNA is TGTGCCAGCAGCCAAGTAGAACAGGGTCCGGATGAAAAACTGTTTTTT. The chain recombines TRBV4-2 with TRBJ1-4; TRBD1 might be the D (6 bases). The CDR3 extends over 16 amino acids. Trimming cost V 1 base and J 6 bases, with 15 bases left between them. The germline V gene encodes CDR1 LGHNA and CDR2 YNFKEQ.

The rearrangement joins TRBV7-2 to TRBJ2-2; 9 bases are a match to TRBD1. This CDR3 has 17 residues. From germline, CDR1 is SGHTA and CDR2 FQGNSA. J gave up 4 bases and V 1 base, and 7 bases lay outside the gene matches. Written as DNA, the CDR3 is TGTGCCAGCAGCTTAGAAGGGACAGGGAGGCCCACCGGGGAGCTGTTTTTT. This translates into CASSLEGTGRPTGELFF.

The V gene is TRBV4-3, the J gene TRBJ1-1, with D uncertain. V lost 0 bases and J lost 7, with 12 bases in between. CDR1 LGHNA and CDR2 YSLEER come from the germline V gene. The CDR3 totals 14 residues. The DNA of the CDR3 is TGCGCCAGCAGCCAAGATGAGGCCAGCTTTGAAGCTTTCTTT. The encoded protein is CASSQDEASFEAFF.

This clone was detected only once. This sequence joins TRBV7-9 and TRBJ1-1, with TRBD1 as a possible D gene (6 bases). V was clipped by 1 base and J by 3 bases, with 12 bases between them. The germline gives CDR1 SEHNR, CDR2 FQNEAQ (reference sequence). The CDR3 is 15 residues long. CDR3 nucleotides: TGTGCCAGCAGCTTAGGGGGGGCGATTTACACTGAAGCTTTCTTT. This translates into CASSLGGAIYTEAFF.

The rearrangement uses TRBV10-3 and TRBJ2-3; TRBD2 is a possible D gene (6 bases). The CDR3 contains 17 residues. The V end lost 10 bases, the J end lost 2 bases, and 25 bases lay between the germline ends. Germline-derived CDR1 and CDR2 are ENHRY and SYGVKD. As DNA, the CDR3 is TGTGCCACAGACCCGCACCTCTCGGGAGACACCACAGATACGCAGTATTTT. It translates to CATDPHLSGDTTDTQYF.

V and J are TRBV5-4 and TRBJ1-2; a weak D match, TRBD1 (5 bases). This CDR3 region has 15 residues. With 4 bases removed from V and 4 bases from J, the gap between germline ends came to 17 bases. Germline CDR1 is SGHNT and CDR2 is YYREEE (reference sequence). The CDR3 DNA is TGTGCCAGCAGCCGACTGGTAGGGACCTTCTATGGCTACACCTTC. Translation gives CASSRLVGTFYGYTF.

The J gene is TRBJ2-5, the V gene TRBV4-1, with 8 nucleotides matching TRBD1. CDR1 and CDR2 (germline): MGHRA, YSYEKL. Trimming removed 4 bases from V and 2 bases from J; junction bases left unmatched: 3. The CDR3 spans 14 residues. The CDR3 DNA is TGCGCCAGCAGCCCGAACAGGGGGCAAGAGACCCAGTACTTC. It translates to CASSPNRGQETQYF.

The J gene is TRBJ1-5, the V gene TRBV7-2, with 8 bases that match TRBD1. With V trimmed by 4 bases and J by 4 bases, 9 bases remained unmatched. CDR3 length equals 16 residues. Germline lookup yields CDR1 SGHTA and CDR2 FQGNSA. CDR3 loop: CASSSSPRQGNQPQHF. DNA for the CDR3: TGTGCCAGCAGCTCCTCCCCCCGACAGGGGAATCAGCCCCAGCATTTT. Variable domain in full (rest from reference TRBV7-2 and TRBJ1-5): GAGVSQSPSNKVTEKGKDVELRCDPISGHTALYWYRQSLGQGLEFLIYFQGNSAPDKSGLPSDRFSAERTGGSVSTLTIQRTQQEDSAVYLCASSSSPRQGNQPQHFGDGTRLSIL.

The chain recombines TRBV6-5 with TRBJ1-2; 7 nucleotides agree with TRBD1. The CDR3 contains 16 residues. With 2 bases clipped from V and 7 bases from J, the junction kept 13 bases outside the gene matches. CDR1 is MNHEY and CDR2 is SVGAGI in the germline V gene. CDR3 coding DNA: TGTGCCAGCAGTTACGACACCAGGGGGATGCGGGCTGGCTACACCTTC. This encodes CASSYDTRGMRAGYTF.